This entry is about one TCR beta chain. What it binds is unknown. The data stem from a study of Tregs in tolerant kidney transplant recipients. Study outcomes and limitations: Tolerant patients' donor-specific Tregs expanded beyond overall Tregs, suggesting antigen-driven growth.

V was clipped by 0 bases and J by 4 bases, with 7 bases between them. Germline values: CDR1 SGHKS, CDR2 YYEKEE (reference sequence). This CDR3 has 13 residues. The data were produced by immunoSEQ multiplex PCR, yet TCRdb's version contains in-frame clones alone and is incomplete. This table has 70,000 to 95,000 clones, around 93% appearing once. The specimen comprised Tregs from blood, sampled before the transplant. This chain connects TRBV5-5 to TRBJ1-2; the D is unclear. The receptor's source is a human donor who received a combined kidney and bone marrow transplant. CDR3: CASSLDRAYGYTF. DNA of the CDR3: TGTGCCAGCAGCTTGGACCGGGCCTATGGCTACACCTTC.